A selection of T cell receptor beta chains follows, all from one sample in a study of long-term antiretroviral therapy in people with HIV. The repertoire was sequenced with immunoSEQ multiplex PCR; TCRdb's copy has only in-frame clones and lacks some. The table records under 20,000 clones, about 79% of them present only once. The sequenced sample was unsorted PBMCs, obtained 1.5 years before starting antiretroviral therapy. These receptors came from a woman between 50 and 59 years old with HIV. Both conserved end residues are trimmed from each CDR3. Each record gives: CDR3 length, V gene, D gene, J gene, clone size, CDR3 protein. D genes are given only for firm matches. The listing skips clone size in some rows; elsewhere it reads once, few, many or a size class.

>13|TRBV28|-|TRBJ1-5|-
ASSSDLGSNQPQH
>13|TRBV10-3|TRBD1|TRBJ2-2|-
AISGAGGRTGELF
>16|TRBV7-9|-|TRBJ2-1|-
ASSLESLVQSSYNEQF
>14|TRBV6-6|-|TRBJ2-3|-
ASSYTGTSEEDTQY
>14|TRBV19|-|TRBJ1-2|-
ASSIGTPTSNYGYT
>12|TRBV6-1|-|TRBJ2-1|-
ASSPAGADNEQF
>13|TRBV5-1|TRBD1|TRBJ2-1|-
ASSLTVTGYNEQF
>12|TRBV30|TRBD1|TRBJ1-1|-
AWSPDRGDTEAF
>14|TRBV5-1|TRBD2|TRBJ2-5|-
ASSLGLAGGAETQY
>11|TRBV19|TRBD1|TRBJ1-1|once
ASSRPRDSEAF
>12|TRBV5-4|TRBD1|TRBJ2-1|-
ASRWTGADNEQF
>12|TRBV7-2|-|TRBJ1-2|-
ASSLAYTGRSNT
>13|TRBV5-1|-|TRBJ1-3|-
ASSLEGGSGNTIY
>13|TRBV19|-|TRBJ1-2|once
ASSIVGGSNYGYT
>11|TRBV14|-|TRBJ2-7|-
ASSQGEGYEQY
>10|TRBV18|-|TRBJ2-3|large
ASSAPPDTQY
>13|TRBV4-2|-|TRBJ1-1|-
ASSHSGAGNTEAF
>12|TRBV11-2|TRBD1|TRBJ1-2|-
ASSPWTGDYGYT
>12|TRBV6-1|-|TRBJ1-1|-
ASSDDVLNTEAF
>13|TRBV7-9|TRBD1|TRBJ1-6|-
ASSKGTGGHSPLH
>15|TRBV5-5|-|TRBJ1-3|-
ASSLSRDIVSGNTIY
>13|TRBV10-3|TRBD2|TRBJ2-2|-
ATGTSGGHTGELF
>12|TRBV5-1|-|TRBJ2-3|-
ASSLEAHTDTQY
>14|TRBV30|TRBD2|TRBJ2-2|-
ACPAPAGGHTGELF
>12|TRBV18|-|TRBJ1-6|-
ASSPSIRDSPLH
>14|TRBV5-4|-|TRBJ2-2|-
ASSLNGGFGTGELF
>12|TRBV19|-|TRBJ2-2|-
ASSIQGFTGELF
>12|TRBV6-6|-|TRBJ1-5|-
ASSHGQLNQPQH
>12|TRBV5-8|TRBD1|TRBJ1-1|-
ASSRRDRRTEAF
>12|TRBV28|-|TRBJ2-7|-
ASSLLDRLYEQY
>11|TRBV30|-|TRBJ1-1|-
AWRGGGGTEAF
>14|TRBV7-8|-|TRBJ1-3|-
ASSPRTASSGNTIY
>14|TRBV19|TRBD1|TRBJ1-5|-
ASSIGGRTGVQPQH
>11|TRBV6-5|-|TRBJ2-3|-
ASSYGPPDTQY
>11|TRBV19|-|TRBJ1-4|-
ASSVNRNEKLF
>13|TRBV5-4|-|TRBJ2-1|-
ASSLAESSYNEQF
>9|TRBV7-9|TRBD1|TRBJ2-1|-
ASGTGVEQF
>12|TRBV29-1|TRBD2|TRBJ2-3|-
SVCSRGGTDTQY
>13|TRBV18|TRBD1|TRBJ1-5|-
ASSPDRGGNQPQH
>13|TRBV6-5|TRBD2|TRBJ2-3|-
ASSHLAGGADTQY
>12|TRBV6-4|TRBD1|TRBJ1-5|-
ASSCDRGPQPQH
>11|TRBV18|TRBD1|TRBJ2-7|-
ASSPRTGDEQY
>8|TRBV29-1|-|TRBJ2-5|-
SVTEVTQY
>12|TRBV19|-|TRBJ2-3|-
ASSIRGPGDTQY
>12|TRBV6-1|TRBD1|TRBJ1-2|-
ASSLLGQNYGYT
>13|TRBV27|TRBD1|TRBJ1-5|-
ASSPLQGAGQPQH
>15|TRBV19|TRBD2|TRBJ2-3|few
ASSIGGVGSGVNTQY
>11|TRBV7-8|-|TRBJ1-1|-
ASSPRGNTEAF
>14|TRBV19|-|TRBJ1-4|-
ASSIRHRATNEKLF
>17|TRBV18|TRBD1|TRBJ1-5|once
ASSPLKGTGAGFMQPQH
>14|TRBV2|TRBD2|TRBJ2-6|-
ASRSAGGPGANVLT
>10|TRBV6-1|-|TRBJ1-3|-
ASSQSGNTIY
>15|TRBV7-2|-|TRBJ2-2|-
ASSLVGSFVPTGELF
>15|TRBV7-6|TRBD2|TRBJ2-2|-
ASSLAGGGAGIGELF